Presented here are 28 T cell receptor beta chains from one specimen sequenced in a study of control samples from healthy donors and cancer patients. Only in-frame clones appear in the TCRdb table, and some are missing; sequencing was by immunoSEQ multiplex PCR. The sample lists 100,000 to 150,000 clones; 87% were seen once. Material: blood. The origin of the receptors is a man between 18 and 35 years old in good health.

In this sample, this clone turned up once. CDR3 sequence reads: CASSIKRTGGGNSPLHF. CDR3 coding DNA: TGTGCCAGTAGTATTAAACGGACAGGGGGCGGCAATTCACCCCTCCACTTT. The rearrangement uses TRBV19 and TRBJ1-6, with 11 nucleotides matching TRBD1. V was pared by 3 bases and J by 7 bases, with 8 bases of the junction left unmatched. CDR1 LNHDA and CDR2 SQIVND come from the germline V gene (reference sequence). The CDR3 totals 17 residues. Based on the CDR3 plus reference TRBV19 and TRBJ1-6, the full variable domain is DGGITQSPKYLFRKEGQNVTLSCEQNLNHDAMYWYRQDPGQGLRLIYYSQIVNDFQKGDIAEGYSVSREKKESFPLTVTSAQKNPTAFYLCASSIKRTGGGNSPLHFGNGTRLTVT.

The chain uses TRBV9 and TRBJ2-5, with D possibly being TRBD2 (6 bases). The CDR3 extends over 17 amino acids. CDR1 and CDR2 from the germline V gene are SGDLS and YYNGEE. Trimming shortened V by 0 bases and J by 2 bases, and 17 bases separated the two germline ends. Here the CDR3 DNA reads TGTGCCAGCAGCGTAGGGAGGGACTCGAGCGGTCAAGAGACCCAGTACTTC. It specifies CASSVGRDSSGQETQYF. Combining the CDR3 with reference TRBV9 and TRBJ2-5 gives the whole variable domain DSGVTQTPKHLITATGQRVTLRCSPRSGDLSVYWYQQSLDQGLQFLIQYYNGEERAKGNILERFSAQQFPDLHSELNLSSLELGDSALYFCASSVGRDSSGQETQYFGPGTRLLVL.

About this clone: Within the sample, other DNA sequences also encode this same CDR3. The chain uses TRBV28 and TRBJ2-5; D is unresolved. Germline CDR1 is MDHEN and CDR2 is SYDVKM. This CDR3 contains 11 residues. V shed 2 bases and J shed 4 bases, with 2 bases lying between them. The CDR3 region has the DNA TGTGCCAGCAGTTTAAGAGAGACCCAGTACTTC. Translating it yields CASSLRETQYF.

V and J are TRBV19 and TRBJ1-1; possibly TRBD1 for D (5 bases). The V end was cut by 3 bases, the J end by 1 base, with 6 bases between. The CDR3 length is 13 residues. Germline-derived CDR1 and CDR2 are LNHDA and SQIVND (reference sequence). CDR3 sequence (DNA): TGTGCCAGTAGTATGGGGACGAACACTGAAGCTTTCTTT. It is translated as CASSMGTNTEAFF.

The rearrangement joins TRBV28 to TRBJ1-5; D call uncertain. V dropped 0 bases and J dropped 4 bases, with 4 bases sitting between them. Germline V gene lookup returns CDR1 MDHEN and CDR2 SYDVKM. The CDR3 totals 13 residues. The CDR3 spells CASSLWWNQPQHF. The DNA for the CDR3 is TGTGCCAGCAGTTTATGGTGGAATCAGCCCCAGCATTTT. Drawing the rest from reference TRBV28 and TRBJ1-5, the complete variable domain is DVKVTQSSRYLVKRTGEKVFLECVQDMDHENMFWYRQDPGLGLRLIYFSYDVKMKEKGDIPEGYSVSREKKERFSLILESASTNQTSMYLCASSLWWNQPQHFGDGTRLSIL.

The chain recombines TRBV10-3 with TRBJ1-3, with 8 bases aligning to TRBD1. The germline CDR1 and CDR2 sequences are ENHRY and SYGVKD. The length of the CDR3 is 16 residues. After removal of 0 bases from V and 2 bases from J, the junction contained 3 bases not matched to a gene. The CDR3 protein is CAISESMDRAGNTIYF. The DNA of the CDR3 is TGTGCCATCAGTGAGTCGATGGACAGGGCTGGAAACACCATATATTTT.

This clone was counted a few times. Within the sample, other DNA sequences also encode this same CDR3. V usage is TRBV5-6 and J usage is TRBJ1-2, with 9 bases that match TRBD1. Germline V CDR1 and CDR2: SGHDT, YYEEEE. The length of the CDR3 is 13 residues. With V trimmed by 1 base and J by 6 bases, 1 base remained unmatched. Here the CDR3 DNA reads TGTGCCAGCAGCTTGAGACAGGGGGATGGCTACACCTTC. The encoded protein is CASSLRQGDGYTF.

Here the CDR3 DNA reads TGTGCCAGCAACTTAGTGGGGGGGGTCAGTGAGGTTTACAATGAGCAGTTCTTC. This codes for CASNLVGGVSEVYNEQFF. V and J are TRBV27 and TRBJ2-1, with 7 bases that match TRBD2. The CDR3 is made up of 18 amino acids. The V gene end was trimmed by 7 bases and the J gene end by 4 bases; junction bases not matched to a gene: 19. In germline, CDR1 is MNHEY, CDR2 SMNVEV (reference sequence).

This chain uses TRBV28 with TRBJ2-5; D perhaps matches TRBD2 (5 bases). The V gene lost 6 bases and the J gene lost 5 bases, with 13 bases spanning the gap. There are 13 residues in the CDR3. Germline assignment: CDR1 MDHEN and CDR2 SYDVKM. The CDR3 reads CASSPSSLETQYF. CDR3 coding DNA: TGTGCCAGCAGCCCATCTAGCTTGGAGACCCAGTACTTC.

For the CDR3, the DNA is TGTGCCAGTAAAGCCGGGACTAGCGGGAGGGGGGAGCAGTTCTTC. This encodes CASKAGTSGRGEQFF. The chain carries TRBV19 and TRBJ2-1; 16 positions match TRBD2. Trimming at V came to 7 bases and at J to 10 bases, leaving 7 bases not matched to a gene. The germline V gene encodes CDR1 LNHDA and CDR2 SQIVND (reference sequence). CDR3 size: 15 residues.

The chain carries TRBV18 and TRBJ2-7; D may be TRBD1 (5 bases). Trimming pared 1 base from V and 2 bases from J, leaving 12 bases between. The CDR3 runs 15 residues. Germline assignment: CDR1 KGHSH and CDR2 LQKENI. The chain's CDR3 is CASSPQEQVAYEQYF. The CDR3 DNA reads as TGTGCCAGCTCACCACAGGAACAGGTGGCCTACGAGCAGTACTTC. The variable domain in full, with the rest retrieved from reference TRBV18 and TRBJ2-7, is NAGVMQNPRHLVRRRGQEARLRCSPMKGHSHVYWYRQLPEEGLKFMVYLQKENIIDESGMPKERFSAEFPKEGPSILRIQQVVRGDSAAYFCASSPQEQVAYEQYFGPGTRLTVT.

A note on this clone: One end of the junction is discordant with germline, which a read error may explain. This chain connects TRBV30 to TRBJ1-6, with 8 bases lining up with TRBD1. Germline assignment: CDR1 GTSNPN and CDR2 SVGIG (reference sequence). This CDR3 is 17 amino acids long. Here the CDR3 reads CALSVGTGKRDNSPLHF. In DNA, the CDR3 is TGTGCCTTGAGTGTCGGGACAGGCAAACGAGATAATTCACCCCTCCACTTT.

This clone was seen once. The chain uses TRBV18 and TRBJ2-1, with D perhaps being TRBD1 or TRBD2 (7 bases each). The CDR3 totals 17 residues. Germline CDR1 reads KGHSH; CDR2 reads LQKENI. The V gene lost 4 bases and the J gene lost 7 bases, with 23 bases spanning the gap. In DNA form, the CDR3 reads TGTGCCAGCTCACGGACAGGTCCCGGGACTAACCCAAATGAGCAGTTCTTC. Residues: CASSRTGPGTNPNEQFF.

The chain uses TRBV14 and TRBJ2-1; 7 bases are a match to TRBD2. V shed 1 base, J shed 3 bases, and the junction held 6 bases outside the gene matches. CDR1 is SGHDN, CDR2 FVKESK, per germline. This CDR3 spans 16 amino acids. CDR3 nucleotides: TGTGCCAGCAGCCAAGGACTAGCCCTAATCTACAATGAGCAGTTCTTC. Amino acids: CASSQGLALIYNEQFF.

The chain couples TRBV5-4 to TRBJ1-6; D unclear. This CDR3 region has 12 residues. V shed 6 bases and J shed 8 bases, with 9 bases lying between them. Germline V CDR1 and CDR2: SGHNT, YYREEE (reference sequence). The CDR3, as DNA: TGTGCCAGCACATTCTTAGATTCACCCCTCCACTTT. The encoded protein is CASTFLDSPLHF.

In DNA, the CDR3 is TGCACCAGCAGCCCCTGGGGGAGCGCCAATCACTACAATGAGCAGTTCTTC. Protein sequence: CTSSPWGSANHYNEQFF. The rearrangement uses TRBV1 and TRBJ2-1. TRBV1 is shown as a pseudogene. This CDR3 has 17 amino acids.

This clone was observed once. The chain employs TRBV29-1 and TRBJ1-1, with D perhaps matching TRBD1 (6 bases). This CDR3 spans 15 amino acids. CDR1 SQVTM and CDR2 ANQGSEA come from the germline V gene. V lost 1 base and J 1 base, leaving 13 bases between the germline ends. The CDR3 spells CSVEVGGGRNTEAFF. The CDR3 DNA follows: TGCAGCGTTGAAGTTGGCGGGGGCCGGAACACTGAAGCTTTCTTT.

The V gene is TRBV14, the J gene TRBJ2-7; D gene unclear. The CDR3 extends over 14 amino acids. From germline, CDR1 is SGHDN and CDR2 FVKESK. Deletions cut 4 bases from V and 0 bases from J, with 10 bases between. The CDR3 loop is CASSRVSVSYEQYF. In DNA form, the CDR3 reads TGTGCCAGCAGCCGAGTCTCCGTCTCCTACGAGCAGTACTTC.

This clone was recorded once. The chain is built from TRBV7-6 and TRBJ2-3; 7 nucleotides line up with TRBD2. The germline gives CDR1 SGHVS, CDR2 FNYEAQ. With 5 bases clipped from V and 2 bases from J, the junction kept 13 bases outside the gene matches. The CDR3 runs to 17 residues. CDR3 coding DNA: TGTGCCAGCAGCCCCGCGACGTCTAGCGGATACACAGATACGCAGTATTTT. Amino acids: CASSPATSSGYTDTQYF.

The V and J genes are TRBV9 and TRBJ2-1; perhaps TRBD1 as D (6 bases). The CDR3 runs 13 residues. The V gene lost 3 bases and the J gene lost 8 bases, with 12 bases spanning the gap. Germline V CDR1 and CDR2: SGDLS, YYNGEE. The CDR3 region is CASSDPPGDEQFF. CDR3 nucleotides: TGTGCCAGCAGCGACCCTCCAGGGGATGAGCAGTTCTTC.

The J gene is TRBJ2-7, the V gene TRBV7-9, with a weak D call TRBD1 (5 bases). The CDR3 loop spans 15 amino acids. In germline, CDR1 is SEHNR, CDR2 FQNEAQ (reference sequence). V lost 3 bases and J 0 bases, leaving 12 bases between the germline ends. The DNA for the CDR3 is TGTGCCAGCAGCTTGGACATATCCAGCTCCTACGAGCAGTACTTC. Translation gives CASSLDISSSYEQYF.

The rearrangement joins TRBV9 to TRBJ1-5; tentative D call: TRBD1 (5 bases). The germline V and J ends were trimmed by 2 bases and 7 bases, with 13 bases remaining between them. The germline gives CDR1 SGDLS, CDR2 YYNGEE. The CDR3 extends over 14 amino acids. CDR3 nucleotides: TGTGCCAGCAGCGTTGGGGGGAATGGGCAGCCCCAGCATTTT. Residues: CASSVGGNGQPQHF.

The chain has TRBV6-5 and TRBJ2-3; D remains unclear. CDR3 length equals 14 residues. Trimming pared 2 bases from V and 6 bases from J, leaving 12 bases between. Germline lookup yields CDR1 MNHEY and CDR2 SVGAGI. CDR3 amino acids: CASSYLDSQDTQYF. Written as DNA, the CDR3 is TGTGCCAGCAGTTACCTCGACTCGCAGGATACGCAGTATTTT.

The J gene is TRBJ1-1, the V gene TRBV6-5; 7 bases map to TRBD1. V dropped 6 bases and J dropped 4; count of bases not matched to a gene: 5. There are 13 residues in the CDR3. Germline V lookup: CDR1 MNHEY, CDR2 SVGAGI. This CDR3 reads CASRVAGGTEAFF. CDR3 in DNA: TGTGCCAGCAGGGTGGCAGGGGGCACTGAAGCTTTCTTT.

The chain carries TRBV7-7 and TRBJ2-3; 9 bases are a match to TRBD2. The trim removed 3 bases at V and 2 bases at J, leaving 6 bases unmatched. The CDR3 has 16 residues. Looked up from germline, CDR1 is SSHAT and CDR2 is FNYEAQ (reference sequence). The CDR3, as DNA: TGTGCCAGCAGCTTGACGGCGGGAGGGTTCACAGATACGCAGTATTTT. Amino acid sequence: CASSLTAGGFTDTQYF.

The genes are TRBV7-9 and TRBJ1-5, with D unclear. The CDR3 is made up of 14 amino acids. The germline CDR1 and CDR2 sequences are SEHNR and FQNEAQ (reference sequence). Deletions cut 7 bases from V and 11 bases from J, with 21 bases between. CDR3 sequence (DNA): TGTGCCAGCACGGGGAGCCACGGCCTCAGTTCCCAGCATTTT. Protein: CASTGSHGLSSQHF.

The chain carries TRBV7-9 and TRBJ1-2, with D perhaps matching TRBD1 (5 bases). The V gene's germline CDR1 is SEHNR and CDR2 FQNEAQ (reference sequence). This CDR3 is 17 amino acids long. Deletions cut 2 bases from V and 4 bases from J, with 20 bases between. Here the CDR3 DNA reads TGTGCCAGCAGCTTAAGTCAACAGGACCCTCGGCTCTATGGCTACACCTTC. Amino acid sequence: CASSLSQQDPRLYGYTF.

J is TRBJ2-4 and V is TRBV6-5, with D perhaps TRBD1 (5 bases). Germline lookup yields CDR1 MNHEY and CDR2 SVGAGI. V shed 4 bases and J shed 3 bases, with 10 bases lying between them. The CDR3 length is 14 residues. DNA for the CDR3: TGTGCCAGCAGTTTTGATAGGGGCAAAAACATTCAGTACTTC. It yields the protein CASSFDRGKNIQYF.